Listed below are T cell receptor beta chains from one sample, sequenced in a study of T cell responses to AZD1222 COVID-19 vaccine. Measured with immunoSEQ multiplex PCR; TCRdb has only the in-frame clones, and not every one. The sample consists of approximately 210,000 clones, around 94% of them appearing once. The specimen comprised peripheral blood, sampled 28 days after the second dose of the MenACWY control vaccine. The source of these receptors is an adult who received the MenACWY meningococcal vaccine as a control. Both conserved end residues are part of each CDR3. The order of the fields is clone size, J gene, D gene, V gene, CDR3 DNA, CDR3 protein. A D gene is named only where the DNA matches it firmly. Some rows mark clone size as missing; the rest say once, few, many or name a class of expanded clone.

clone size: .; J gene: TRBJ2-1; D gene: TRBD2; V gene: TRBV30; CDR3 DNA: TGTGCCTGGACGGGACTAGCCGACAATGAGCAGTTCTTC; CDR3 protein: CAWTGLADNEQFF
clone size: few; J gene: TRBJ2-7; D gene: .; V gene: TRBV2; CDR3 DNA: TGTGCCGCTCGCGGCTCGAGCTCCTACGAGCAGTACTTC; CDR3 protein: CAARGSSSYEQYF
clone size: once; J gene: TRBJ1-3; D gene: .; V gene: TRBV19; CDR3 DNA: TGTGCCAGTCCGAAATTCTCCTATTACAGGCATCGTGCAGGAAACACCATATATTTT; CDR3 protein: CASPKFSYYRHRAGNTIYF
clone size: .; J gene: TRBJ2-6; D gene: TRBD1; V gene: TRBV6-2/TRBV6-3; CDR3 DNA: TGTGCCAGCAGTTACTACAGGGGGCCGGGCACTGGGGCCAACGTCCTGACTTTC; CDR3 protein: CASSYYRGPGTGANVLTF
clone size: .; J gene: TRBJ2-5; D gene: .; V gene: TRBV27; CDR3 DNA: TGTGCCAGCAGTTTAGGGCAGGGGGGCTCTGGGACCCAGTACTTC; CDR3 protein: CASSLGQGGSGTQYF
clone size: .; J gene: TRBJ1-5; D gene: .; V gene: TRBV27; CDR3 DNA: TGTGCCAGCAGTCCTAGACCGGGACCGAAGTATAGCAATCAGCCCCAGCATTTT; CDR3 protein: CASSPRPGPKYSNQPQHF
clone size: .; J gene: TRBJ1-2; D gene: TRBD1; V gene: TRBV19; CDR3 DNA: TGTGCCAGTAGTATTCCTTACAGGGGGCGCAGCTATGGCTACACCTTC; CDR3 protein: CASSIPYRGRSYGYTF
clone size: .; J gene: TRBJ1-5; D gene: .; V gene: TRBV19; CDR3 DNA: TGTGCCAGTAGTACGCCAGGGGTTCAGCCCCAGCATTTT; CDR3 protein: CASSTPGVQPQHF
clone size: .; J gene: TRBJ1-4; D gene: .; V gene: TRBV29-1; CDR3 DNA: TGCAGCGTTGAAGTCGGGGATGAAAAACTGTTTTTT; CDR3 protein: CSVEVGDEKLFF
clone size: .; J gene: TRBJ2-7; D gene: .; V gene: TRBV7-5; CDR3 DNA: TGTGTCAGAGCCCGGGACACCACCTCCTACGAGCAGTACTTC; CDR3 protein: CVRARDTTSYEQYF
clone size: .; J gene: TRBJ2-3; D gene: .; V gene: TRBV6-2/TRBV6-3; CDR3 DNA: TGTGCCAGCAGTTTAGCGGACCGTCCCCAGGTTACGCAGTATTTT; CDR3 protein: CASSLADRPQVTQYF
clone size: .; J gene: TRBJ2-2; D gene: TRBD1; V gene: TRBV6-5; CDR3 DNA: TGTGCCACTTGGGGACAGGCAATAGTAGCCGGGGAGCTGTTTTTT; CDR3 protein: CATWGQAIVAGELFF
clone size: .; J gene: TRBJ2-5; D gene: .; V gene: TRBV6-6; CDR3 DNA: TGTGCCAGCAGTTACCCACCCGAACAAGAGACCCAGTACTTC; CDR3 protein: CASSYPPEQETQYF
clone size: .; J gene: TRBJ1-1; D gene: .; V gene: TRBV5-1; CDR3 DNA: TGCGCCAGCTCCCCAGGGAGCGGGATTAAGGACACTGAAGCTTTCTTT; CDR3 protein: CASSPGSGIKDTEAFF
clone size: .; J gene: TRBJ2-7; D gene: .; V gene: TRBV7-2; CDR3 DNA: TGTGCCAGCAGCTCCGTGGGGGCCAGGTATCTCTACGAGCAGTACTTC; CDR3 protein: CASSSVGARYLYEQYF
clone size: .; J gene: TRBJ1-5; D gene: .; V gene: TRBV10-2; CDR3 DNA: TGCGCCAGCAGTAGGGGGGAAAATCAGCCCCAGCATTTT; CDR3 protein: CASSRGENQPQHF
clone size: .; J gene: TRBJ2-7; D gene: .; V gene: TRBV20-1; CDR3 DNA: TGCAGTGCTAGCCAGGCTAACGAGCAGTACTTC; CDR3 protein: CSASQANEQYF
clone size: .; J gene: TRBJ2-1; D gene: TRBD2; V gene: TRBV24-1; CDR3 DNA: TGTGCCACCAGTGATCGCTGGGGGGGTGAGCAGTTCTTC; CDR3 protein: CATSDRWGGEQFF
clone size: .; J gene: TRBJ2-1; D gene: .; V gene: TRBV5-6; CDR3 DNA: TGTGCCAGCAGCGAGACAGATTACCGTGCCTACAATGAGCAGTTCTTC; CDR3 protein: CASSETDYRAYNEQFF
clone size: .; J gene: TRBJ1-1; D gene: .; V gene: TRBV5-1; CDR3 DNA: TGCGCCAGCAGCTTGGGTGGACAGCCAACTTTGAACACTGAAGCTTTCTTT; CDR3 protein: CASSLGGQPTLNTEAFF
clone size: .; J gene: TRBJ1-6; D gene: .; V gene: TRBV5-4; CDR3 DNA: TGTGCCAGCAGCGAAGAGAGGGGGAATAATTCACCCCTCCACTTT; CDR3 protein: CASSEERGNNSPLHF
clone size: .; J gene: TRBJ1-3; D gene: TRBD1; V gene: TRBV25-1; CDR3 DNA: TGTGCCAGCAGTGAAGGGGCAGGGGGCTCTGGAAACACCATATATTTT; CDR3 protein: CASSEGAGGSGNTIYF
clone size: .; J gene: TRBJ1-2; D gene: .; V gene: TRBV5-5; CDR3 DNA: TGTGCCAGCAGCTTGGAAAGGTCTTCAAAAGACTATGGCTACACCTTC; CDR3 protein: CASSLERSSKDYGYTF
clone size: .; J gene: TRBJ2-5; D gene: .; V gene: TRBV5-4; CDR3 DNA: TGTGCCAGCAGTAAACCCGTGCTGGGGGCCGGCGAAGTAACCCAGTACTTC; CDR3 protein: CASSKPVLGAGEVTQYF
clone size: few; J gene: TRBJ2-1; D gene: .; V gene: TRBV5-4; CDR3 DNA: TGTGCCAGCAGCTTGGACAGTTTGTCCTACAATGAGCAGTTCTTC; CDR3 protein: CASSLDSLSYNEQFF
clone size: .; J gene: TRBJ2-7; D gene: .; V gene: TRBV7-9; CDR3 DNA: TGTGCCAGCAGCTTAATGACAGGCTCCTACGAGCAGTACTTC; CDR3 protein: CASSLMTGSYEQYF
clone size: .; J gene: TRBJ2-2; D gene: .; V gene: TRBV18; CDR3 DNA: TGTGCCAGCTCATCATTCTCTCGGACAGTGGGGACCGGGGAGCTGTTTTTT; CDR3 protein: CASSSFSRTVGTGELFF
clone size: .; J gene: TRBJ2-6; D gene: .; V gene: TRBV30; CDR3 DNA: TGTGCCTGGAGTTTTGGGCGGAACTCTGGGGCCAACGTCCTGACTTTC; CDR3 protein: CAWSFGRNSGANVLTF
clone size: few; J gene: TRBJ2-7; D gene: .; V gene: TRBV7-8; CDR3 DNA: TGTGCCAGCAGCCCGAGGAGGGGGAGAGAGTACGAGCAGTACTTC; CDR3 protein: CASSPRRGREYEQYF
clone size: .; J gene: TRBJ2-1; D gene: TRBD2; V gene: TRBV28; CDR3 DNA: TGTGCCAGCAAGTCTCCTGGCGGGAGGCTTTGGGGTGAGCAGTTCTTC; CDR3 protein: CASKSPGGRLWGEQFF
clone size: .; J gene: TRBJ2-7; D gene: TRBD1; V gene: TRBV5-4; CDR3 DNA: TGTGCCAGCAGTTATACAGCCGGGACAGGTGACGAGCAGTACTTC; CDR3 protein: CASSYTAGTGDEQYF
clone size: .; J gene: TRBJ1-4; D gene: TRBD1; V gene: TRBV5-4; CDR3 DNA: TGTGCCAGCAGCTCTCGGGGCTGGACAGGCCCTGCCAAAGAAAAACTGTTTTTT; CDR3 protein: CASSSRGWTGPAKEKLFF
clone size: .; J gene: TRBJ1-2; D gene: .; V gene: TRBV29-1; CDR3 DNA: TGCAGCGTGGGGGACGGCTACACCTTC; CDR3 protein: CSVGDGYTF
clone size: .; J gene: TRBJ2-7; D gene: .; V gene: TRBV27; CDR3 DNA: TGTGCCAGCAGTTCCGCGACCTCCGGGGGCTACGAGCAGTACTTC; CDR3 protein: CASSSATSGGYEQYF
clone size: .; J gene: TRBJ2-3; D gene: .; V gene: TRBV7-3; CDR3 DNA: TGTGCCAGCACCCCAATCTCGAGGGGCCCGGCAGATACGCAGTATTTT; CDR3 protein: CASTPISRGPADTQYF
clone size: .; J gene: TRBJ2-7; D gene: TRBD2; V gene: TRBV3-1/TRBV3-2; CDR3 DNA: TGTGCCAGCAGCCAAGGACTAGCGGGGTGGGGCTACGAGCAGTACTTC; CDR3 protein: CASSQGLAGWGYEQYF
clone size: .; J gene: TRBJ1-5; D gene: TRBD1; V gene: TRBV5-1; CDR3 DNA: TGCGCCAGCAGCTTGGAGGGACAGGGAGCTCAGCCCCAGCATTTT; CDR3 protein: CASSLEGQGAQPQHF
clone size: .; J gene: TRBJ1-5; D gene: TRBD1; V gene: TRBV19; CDR3 DNA: TGTGCCAGTAGTATAACCGGGACAGGTAGGCCGCAGCCCCAGCATTTT; CDR3 protein: CASSITGTGRPQPQHF
clone size: .; J gene: TRBJ2-4; D gene: .; V gene: TRBV25-1; CDR3 DNA: TGTGCCAGCAGTGGTAAGGCTGTTCAGTACTTC; CDR3 protein: CASSGKAVQYF
clone size: .; J gene: TRBJ2-3; D gene: TRBD2; V gene: TRBV28; CDR3 DNA: TGTGCCAGCGCTCCCTCCGCTGGGGGGGCAGATACGCAGTATTTT; CDR3 protein: CASAPSAGGADTQYF
clone size: .; J gene: TRBJ1-2; D gene: TRBD1; V gene: TRBV9; CDR3 DNA: TGTGCCAGCATCGGTGAGGGGGACAGGGGTCCCGACCGTAATGGCTACACCTTC; CDR3 protein: CASIGEGDRGPDRNGYTF
clone size: .; J gene: TRBJ1-2; D gene: TRBD1; V gene: TRBV5-6; CDR3 DNA: TGTGCCAGCAGCCCCGGGACAGGCTGGTATGGCTACACCTTC; CDR3 protein: CASSPGTGWYGYTF
clone size: .; J gene: TRBJ2-7; D gene: .; V gene: TRBV18; CDR3 DNA: TGTGCCAGCTCACCACCGGGTTCTTTCGCCGAGCAGTACTTC; CDR3 protein: CASSPPGSFAEQYF
clone size: .; J gene: TRBJ2-5; D gene: TRBD2; V gene: TRBV30; CDR3 DNA: TGTGCCTGGAGTACTGCGGGGGTTCAAGAGACCCAGTACTTC; CDR3 protein: CAWSTAGVQETQYF
clone size: .; J gene: TRBJ1-5; D gene: TRBD1; V gene: TRBV27; CDR3 DNA: TGTGCCAGCAGTCCTGACGGACAGGGCAATCAGCCCCAGCATTTT; CDR3 protein: CASSPDGQGNQPQHF
clone size: .; J gene: TRBJ1-6; D gene: .; V gene: TRBV30; CDR3 DNA: TGTGCCTGGAGTATAGGGACTGCTTCACCCCTCCACTTT; CDR3 protein: CAWSIGTASPLHF
clone size: once; J gene: TRBJ2-1; D gene: TRBD2; V gene: TRBV3-1/TRBV3-2; CDR3 DNA: TGTGCCAGCAGCCAAGATTTTATCGGGGGGGGTAATGAGCAGTTCTTC; CDR3 protein: CASSQDFIGGGNEQFF
clone size: .; J gene: TRBJ2-7; D gene: .; V gene: TRBV5-4; CDR3 DNA: TGTGCCAGCAGCTTGGGCGGGGACCGTAACGAGCAGTACTTC; CDR3 protein: CASSLGGDRNEQYF
clone size: .; J gene: TRBJ2-7; D gene: TRBD1; V gene: TRBV4-3; CDR3 DNA: TGCGCCAGCCGACTACAGGGGGCGCGTGAGCAGTACTTC; CDR3 protein: CASRLQGAREQYF
clone size: .; J gene: TRBJ2-5; D gene: TRBD1; V gene: TRBV7-9; CDR3 DNA: TGTGCCAGCAACCGTCTTGGGTCAGGGGGAGAGACCCAGTACTTC; CDR3 protein: CASNRLGSGGETQYF
clone size: .; J gene: TRBJ1-4; D gene: .; V gene: TRBV5-1; CDR3 DNA: TGCGCCAGCAGCTTGGTTGGCAGGGTAGAAAAACTGTTTTTT; CDR3 protein: CASSLVGRVEKLFF